These T cell receptor beta chains were read from a single sample in a study of blood T cell repertoires in COVID-19. Produced via immunoSEQ multiplex PCR; TCRdb's table is partial and in-frame only. There are around 300,000 clones in the sample; 80% to 95% occur only once, and more than 6% lies in the top ten. Source material: peripheral blood. These receptors all come from a woman aged 25 to 39 with COVID-19, enrolled during active disease. The CDR3 runs from the conserved cysteine through the conserved F or W. Each record gives: CDR3 length, J gene, D gene, clone size, V gene, CDR3 protein, CDR3 DNA. A D gene is named only where the DNA matches it firmly. Where a row states a size, it is once, few, many or the class of an expanded clone; other rows omit it.

16 TRBJ1-2 TRBD1 NA TRBV28 CASRPLRTGTNYGYTF TGTGCCAGCAGGCCCTTGAGGACAGGCACCAACTATGGCTACACCTTC
15 TRBJ1-1 NA NA TRBV9 CASSVAPDMNTEAFF TGTGCCAGCAGCGTAGCTCCCGACATGAACACTGAAGCTTTCTTT
15 TRBJ2-1 TRBD1 NA TRBV7-8 CASSLVTGEKNEQFF TGTGCCAGCAGCTTAGTCACAGGGGAAAAAAATGAGCAGTTCTTC
13 TRBJ1-1 NA NA TRBV13 CASSQMPDTEAFF TGTGCCAGCAGCCAAATGCCGGACACTGAAGCTTTCTTT
18 TRBJ2-3 NA NA TRBV10-1 CASSEVGWTGEITDTQYF TGCGCCAGCAGTGAGGTTGGGTGGACGGGAGAGATCACAGATACGCAGTATTTT
12 TRBJ2-5 NA NA TRBV18 CASSPVVETQYF TGTGCCAGCTCGCCGGTAGTCGAGACCCAGTACTTC
14 TRBJ1-5 NA few TRBV2 CASSETGFNQPQHF TGTGCCAGCAGTGAAACAGGGTTCAATCAGCCCCAGCATTTT
15 TRBJ1-1 NA NA TRBV6-5 CASSSPRRENTEAFF TGTGCCAGCAGTTCTCCCCGCAGGGAGAACACTGAAGCTTTCTTT
14 TRBJ2-7 TRBD2 NA TRBV5-1 CATARTSGKSEQYF TGCGCCACCGCGAGGACTAGCGGAAAATCCGAGCAGTACTTC
18 TRBJ2-7 TRBD2 NA TRBV5-1 CASSLAMVAGGGSYEQYF TGCGCCAGCAGCTTGGCCATGGTAGCGGGAGGGGGCTCCTACGAGCAGTACTTC
12 TRBJ1-2 NA NA TRBV29-1 CSVQRYADGYTF TGCAGCGTTCAGCGATACGCTGATGGCTACACCTTC
14 TRBJ1-1 TRBD1 few TRBV30 CAWSVQGQGAPAFF TGTGCCTGGAGTGTACAAGGACAGGGGGCGCCAGCTTTCTTT
17 TRBJ2-2 NA few TRBV6-6 CASSQDYFRLSTGELFF TGTGCCAGCAGTCAGGACTATTTCAGGCTATCGACCGGGGAGCTGTTTTTT
14 TRBJ1-2 TRBD1 NA TRBV27 CASSLSRRGYGYTF TGTGCCAGCAGTTTATCGCGCAGGGGGTATGGCTACACCTTC
14 TRBJ2-1 NA NA TRBV27 CASSLDYPGYEQFF TGTGCCAGCAGTTTAGACTACCCGGGCTATGAGCAGTTCTTC
14 TRBJ2-7 TRBD2 NA TRBV2 CASSVAGGDYEQYF TGTGCCAGCAGTGTAGCGGGAGGGGACTACGAGCAGTACTTC
13 TRBJ1-1 NA NA TRBV30 CACPGDAGTEAFF TGTGCCTGCCCAGGGGATGCGGGCACTGAAGCTTTCTTT
14 TRBJ1-2 TRBD1 NA TRBV28 CASSSQGASYGYTF TGTGCCAGCAGTTCACAGGGGGCGAGCTATGGCTACACCTTC
14 TRBJ2-2 NA NA TRBV9 CASNRDSNTGELFF TGTGCCAGCAACCGGGACTCGAACACCGGGGAGCTGTTTTTT
16 TRBJ2-7 NA NA TRBV19 CASSASGISPSYEQYF TGTGCCAGTAGCGCTTCCGGGATATCCCCCTCCTACGAGCAGTACTTC
15 TRBJ1-2 NA NA TRBV7-9 CASFRRGVGNYGYTF TGTGCCAGCTTTCGGAGGGGAGTAGGTAACTATGGCTACACCTTC
18 TRBJ2-7 TRBD2 NA TRBV5-1 CASSAPGLASSDSYEQYF TGCGCCAGCAGCGCACCGGGACTAGCGTCCAGCGACTCCTACGAGCAGTACTTC
15 TRBJ2-7 TRBD2 NA TRBV5-4 CASSLEIAGLGEQYF TGTGCCAGCAGCTTGGAAATAGCGGGCCTGGGCGAGCAGTACTTC
13 TRBJ2-7 TRBD1 NA TRBV28 CASSSGTGYEQYF TGTGCCAGCAGTTCCGGGACAGGGTACGAGCAGTACTTC
12 TRBJ1-2 NA few TRBV5-4 CASSFPQGGYTF TGTGCCAGCAGTTTCCCCCAGGGGGGCTACACCTTC
16 TRBJ2-1 TRBD2 NA TRBV24-1 CATSDLSSGRAYEQFF TGTGCCACCAGTGATTTGAGTAGCGGGAGGGCCTATGAGCAGTTCTTC
15 TRBJ1-1 TRBD1 NA TRBV3-1/TRBV3-2 CASSQGAGGPTEAFF TGTGCCAGCAGCCAGGGCGCAGGGGGCCCCACTGAAGCTTTCTTT
15 TRBJ2-1 TRBD2 NA TRBV10-1 CASSEPSGLRNEQFF TGCGCCAGCAGTGAACCTAGCGGGCTAAGGAATGAGCAGTTCTTC
12 TRBJ1-5 NA NA TRBV27 CASHREGQPQHF TGTGCCAGCCACCGCGAGGGTCAGCCCCAGCATTTT
15 TRBJ2-1 NA NA TRBV14 CASSQSTVSYNEQFF TGTGCCAGCAGCCAGTCTACCGTCTCCTACAATGAGCAGTTCTTC
11 TRBJ2-1 TRBD1 NA TRBV20-1 CSAHRGGQQFF TGCAGTGCTCACAGGGGCGGGCAGCAGTTCTTC
14 TRBJ2-2 TRBD1 NA TRBV6-6 CASSPQGNRGELFF TGTGCCAGCAGTCCACAGGGGAATAGGGGGGAGCTGTTTTTT
16 TRBJ2-7 NA NA TRBV10-1 CASSQGDLGHPYEQYF TGCGCCAGCAGCCAGGGCGATTTGGGACACCCCTACGAGCAGTACTTC
13 TRBJ1-2 NA NA TRBV5-8 CASSFAGISGYTF TGTGCCAGCAGCTTTGCGGGGATCTCTGGCTACACCTTC
16 TRBJ2-5 TRBD2 NA TRBV2 CASSEVRLAGEETQYF TGTGCCAGCAGTGAAGTACGACTAGCGGGAGAAGAGACCCAGTACTTC
17 TRBJ2-7 NA NA TRBV4-1 CASSQEGISAASYEQYF TGCGCCAGCAGCCAAGAAGGAATTAGCGCGGCCTCCTACGAGCAGTACTTC
13 TRBJ1-2 NA NA TRBV2 CASKSTGIYGYTF TGTGCCAGCAAATCGACAGGAATCTATGGCTACACCTTC
16 TRBJ2-5 TRBD2 NA TRBV5-1 CASSDRLAGVQETQYF TGCGCCAGCAGCGATCGGCTAGCGGGCGTCCAAGAGACCCAGTACTTC
14 TRBJ2-7 TRBD1 NA TRBV2 CASSEGTGFHEQYF TGTGCCAGCAGTGAAGGGACAGGGTTCCACGAGCAGTACTTC
18 TRBJ2-2 TRBD2 once TRBV9 CASSVVAGGLTNTGELFF TGTGCCAGCAGCGTAGTAGCGGGAGGGCTAACGAACACCGGGGAGCTGTTTTTT